The clone carrying this T cell receptor (beta chain) was recorded a few times. The antigen is not known. The record originates from a study of vaccination and CD4 T cells after COVID-19. Study-level information: Timing of post-vaccine sample collection was a median about 70 days after dose two, with a range of 14 to 241. Study-wide findings and caveats: The appearance of a median approximately 85% of reactive clones in convalescent patients occurred only post-vaccination.

The treatment: approximately nine-day PBMC culture with coronavirus spike peptide pools or control peptides (ViraFEST assay). One should note that the unexposed donor's CD4+ T cells were collected before the COVID-19 pandemic (2011-2018). Negative selection yielded CD4+ T cells from day-10 cultures. The V segment lost 1 base and the J segment 7 bases; nucleotides outside the gene matches: 20. Per the germline V gene, CDR1 is SEHNR and CDR2 is FQNEAQ (reference sequence). The CDR3 runs 20 residues. With the Oncomine TCR Beta short-read assay, DNA from cultured CD4+ T cells was sequenced. From CD4+ T cells that had been cultured, genomic DNA was extracted. One entry per CDR3 protein, called by TCRdb with MiXCR from the PCR reads. The table lists around 6,800 distinct CDR3 sequences, 40% to 45% of them singletons, with around 35% in the top ten.

Sequencing input: CD4+ T cells from blood, cultured in vitro. The rearrangement joins TRBV7-9 to TRBJ1-5, with TRBD1 identical over 9 bases. The receptor comes from a human donor in good health. The CDR3 is CASSLGVGVWGDRDDQPQHF. Here the CDR3 DNA reads TGTGCCAGCAGCTTAGGTGTGGGTGTGTGGGGGGACAGGGACGACCAGCCCCAGCATTTT.